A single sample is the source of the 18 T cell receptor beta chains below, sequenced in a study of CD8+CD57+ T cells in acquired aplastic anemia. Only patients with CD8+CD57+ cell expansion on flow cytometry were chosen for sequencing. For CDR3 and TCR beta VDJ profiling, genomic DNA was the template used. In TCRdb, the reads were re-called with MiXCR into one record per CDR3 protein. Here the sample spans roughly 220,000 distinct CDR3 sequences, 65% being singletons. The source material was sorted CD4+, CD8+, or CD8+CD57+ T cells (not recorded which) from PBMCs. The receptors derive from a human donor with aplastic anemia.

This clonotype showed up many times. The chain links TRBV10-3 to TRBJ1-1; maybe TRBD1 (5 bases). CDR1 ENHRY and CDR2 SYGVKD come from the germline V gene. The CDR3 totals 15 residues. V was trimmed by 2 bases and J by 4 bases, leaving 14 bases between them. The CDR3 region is CAISEARERITEAFF. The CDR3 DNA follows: TGTGCCATCAGTGAGGCCAGGGAACGGATCACTGAAGCTTTCTTT.

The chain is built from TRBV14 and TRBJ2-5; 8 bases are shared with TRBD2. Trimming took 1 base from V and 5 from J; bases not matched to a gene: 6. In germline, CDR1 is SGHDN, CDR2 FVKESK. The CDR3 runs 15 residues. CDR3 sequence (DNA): TGTGCCAGCAGCCAAGCTCTAGCGGGTTCGGAGACCCAGTACTTC. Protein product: CASSQALAGSETQYF.

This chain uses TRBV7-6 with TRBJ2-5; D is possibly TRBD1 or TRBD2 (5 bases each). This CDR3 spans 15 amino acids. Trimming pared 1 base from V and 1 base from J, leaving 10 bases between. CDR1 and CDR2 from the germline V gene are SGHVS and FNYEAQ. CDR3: CASSLDSGTQETQYF. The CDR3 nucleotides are TGTGCCAGCAGCTTAGACTCCGGGACCCAAGAGACCCAGTACTTC.

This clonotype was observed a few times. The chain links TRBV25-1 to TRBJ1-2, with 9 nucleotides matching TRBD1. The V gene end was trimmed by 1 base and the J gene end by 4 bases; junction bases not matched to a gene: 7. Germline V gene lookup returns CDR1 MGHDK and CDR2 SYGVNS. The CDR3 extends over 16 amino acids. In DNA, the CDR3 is TGTGCCAGCAGTGAATCACAGGGGGCGAGAATCTATGGCTACACCTTC. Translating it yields CASSESQGARIYGYTF.

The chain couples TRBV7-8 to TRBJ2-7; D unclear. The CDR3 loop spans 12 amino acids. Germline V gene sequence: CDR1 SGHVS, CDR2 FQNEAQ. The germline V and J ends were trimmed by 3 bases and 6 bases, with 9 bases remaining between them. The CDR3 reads CASSFTLSEQYF. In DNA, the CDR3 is TGTGCCAGCAGCTTTACTTTGTCCGAGCAGTACTTC.

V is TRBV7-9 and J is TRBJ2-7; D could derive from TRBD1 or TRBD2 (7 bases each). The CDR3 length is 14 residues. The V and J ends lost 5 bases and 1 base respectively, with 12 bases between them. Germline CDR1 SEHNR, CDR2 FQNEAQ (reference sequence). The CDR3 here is CASSPGGVSYEQYF. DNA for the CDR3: TGTGCCAGCAGCCCAGGGGGGGTTTCCTACGAGCAGTACTTC.

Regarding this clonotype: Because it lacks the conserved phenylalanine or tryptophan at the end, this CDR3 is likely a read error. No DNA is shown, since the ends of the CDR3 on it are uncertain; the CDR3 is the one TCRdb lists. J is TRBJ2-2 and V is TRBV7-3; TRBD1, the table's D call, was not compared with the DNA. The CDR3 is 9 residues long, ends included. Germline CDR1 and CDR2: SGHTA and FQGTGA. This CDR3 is CASSSPTGV.

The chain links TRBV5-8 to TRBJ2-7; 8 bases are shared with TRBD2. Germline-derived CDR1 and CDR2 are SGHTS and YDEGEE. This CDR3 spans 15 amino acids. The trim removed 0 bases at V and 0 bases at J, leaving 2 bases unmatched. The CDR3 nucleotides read TGTGCCAGCAGCTTGGACAGCGGGGGCTCCTACGAGCAGTACTTC. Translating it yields CASSLDSGGSYEQYF.

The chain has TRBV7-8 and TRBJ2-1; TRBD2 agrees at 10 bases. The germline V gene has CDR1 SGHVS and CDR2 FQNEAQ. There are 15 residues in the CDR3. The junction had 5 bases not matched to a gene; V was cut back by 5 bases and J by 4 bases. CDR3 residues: CASSHRTSGYNEQFF. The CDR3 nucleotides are TGTGCCAGCAGCCACCGGACTAGCGGTTACAATGAGCAGTTCTTC.

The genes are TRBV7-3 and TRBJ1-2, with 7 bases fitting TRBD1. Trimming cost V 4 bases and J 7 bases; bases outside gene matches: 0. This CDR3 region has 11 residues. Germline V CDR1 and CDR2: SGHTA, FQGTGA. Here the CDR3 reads CASSYRGGYTF. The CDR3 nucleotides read TGTGCCAGCAGCTACAGGGGTGGCTACACCTTC.

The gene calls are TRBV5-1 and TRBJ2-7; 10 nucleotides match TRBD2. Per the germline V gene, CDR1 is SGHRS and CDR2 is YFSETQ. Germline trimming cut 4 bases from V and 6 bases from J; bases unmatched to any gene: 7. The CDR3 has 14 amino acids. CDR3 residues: CASSPIAGGSEQYF. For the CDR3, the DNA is TGCGCCAGCAGCCCCATAGCGGGAGGCAGCGAGCAGTACTTC. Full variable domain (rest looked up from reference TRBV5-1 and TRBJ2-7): KAGVTQTPRYLIKTRGQQVTLSCSPISGHRSVSWYQQTPGQGLQFLFEYFSETQRNKGNFPGRFSGRQFSNSRSEMNVSTLELGDSALYLCASSPIAGGSEQYFGPGTRLTVT.

DNA for the CDR3: TGTGCCAGCAGCCCGACACGGATGAACACTGAAGCTTTCTTT. Encoded protein: CASSPTRMNTEAFF. The gene calls are TRBV25-1 and TRBJ1-1; no clear D. This CDR3 contains 14 residues. V lost 6 bases and J lost 0, with 11 bases in between. Germline V gene sequence: CDR1 MGHDK, CDR2 SYGVNS.

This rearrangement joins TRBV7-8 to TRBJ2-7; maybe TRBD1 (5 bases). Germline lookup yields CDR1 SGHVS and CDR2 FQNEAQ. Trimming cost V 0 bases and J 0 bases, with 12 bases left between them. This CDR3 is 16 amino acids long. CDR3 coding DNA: TGTGCCAGCAGCTTAGCTGCAGGGCTAAGCTCCTACGAGCAGTACTTC. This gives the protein CASSLAAGLSSYEQYF. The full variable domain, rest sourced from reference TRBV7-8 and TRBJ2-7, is GAGVSQSPRYKVAKRGQDVALRCDPISGHVSLFWYQQALGQGPEFLTYFQNEAQLDKSGLPSDRFFAERPEGSVSTLKIQRTQQEDSAVYLCASSLAAGLSSYEQYFGPGTRLTVT.

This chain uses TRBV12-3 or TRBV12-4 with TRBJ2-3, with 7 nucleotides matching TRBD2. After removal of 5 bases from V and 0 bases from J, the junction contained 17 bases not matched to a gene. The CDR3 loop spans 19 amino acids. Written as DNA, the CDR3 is TGTGCCAGCAGTGGCCTTGACACCACTAGCGAGATAAGCACAGATACGCAGTATTTT. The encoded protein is CASSGLDTTSEISTDTQYF.

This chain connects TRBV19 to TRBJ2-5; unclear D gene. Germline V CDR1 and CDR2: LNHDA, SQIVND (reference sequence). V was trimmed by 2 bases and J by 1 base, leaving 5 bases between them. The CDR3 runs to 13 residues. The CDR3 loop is CASSISVQETQYF. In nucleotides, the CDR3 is TGTGCCAGTAGTATATCGGTCCAAGAGACCCAGTACTTC.

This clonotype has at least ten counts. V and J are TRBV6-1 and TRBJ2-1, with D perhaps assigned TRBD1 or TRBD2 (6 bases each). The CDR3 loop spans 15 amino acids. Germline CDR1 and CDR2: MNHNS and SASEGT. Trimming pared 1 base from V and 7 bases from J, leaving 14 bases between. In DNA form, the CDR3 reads TGTGCCAGCAGTGAAGAAGGGGGGAGTTGGAATGAGCAGTTCTTC. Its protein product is CASSEEGGSWNEQFF.

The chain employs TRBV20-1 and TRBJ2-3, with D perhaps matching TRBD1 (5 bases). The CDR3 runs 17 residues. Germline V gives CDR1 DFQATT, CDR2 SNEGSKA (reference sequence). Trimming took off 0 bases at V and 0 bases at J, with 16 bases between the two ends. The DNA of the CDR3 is TGCAGTGCTAGAGATCTTGGGGCCAGCGCTAGCACAGATACGCAGTATTTT. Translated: CSARDLGASASTDTQYF.

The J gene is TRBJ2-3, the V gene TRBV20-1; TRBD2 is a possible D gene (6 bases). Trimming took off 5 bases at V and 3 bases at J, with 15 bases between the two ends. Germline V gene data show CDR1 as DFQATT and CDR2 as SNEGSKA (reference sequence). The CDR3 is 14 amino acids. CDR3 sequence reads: CSAYRGGVTDTQYF. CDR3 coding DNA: TGCAGTGCTTATCGCGGAGGGGTGACAGATACGCAGTATTTT.